The 26 T cell receptor beta chains given below trace back to one sample, sequenced in a study of OX40 agonist ivuxolimab in advanced cancers. Sequencing used immunoSEQ multiplex PCR; TCRdb keeps in-frame clones, though not all of them. Here the sample spans over 40,000 clones, 65% to 85% being singletons. The sample here was CD4+ or CD8+ T cells sorted from blood, taken in a trial of the OX40 agonist ivuxolimab. The receptor set was obtained from an adult with an advanced solid tumor such as melanoma, head and neck, liver or kidney cancer.

The chain couples TRBV5-1 to TRBJ2-6; a possible D gene is TRBD1 (5 bases). Trimming stripped 5 bases from V and 0 bases from J, with 12 bases between. The CDR3 loop spans 16 amino acids. In germline, CDR1 is SGHRS, CDR2 YFSETQ. In nucleotides, the CDR3 is TGCGCCAGCAGTTCGACAGTCAGCTCTGGGGCCAACGTCCTGACTTTC. It specifies CASSSTVSSGANVLTF.

The chain joins TRBV5-1 to TRBJ2-7, with D possibly matching TRBD2 (5 bases). The CDR3 runs 15 residues. The V gene lost 4 bases and the J gene lost 5 bases, with 19 bases spanning the gap. Germline V lookup: CDR1 SGHRS, CDR2 YFSETQ. The CDR3 loop reads CASSEGAHNPHEQYF. CDR3 DNA sequence: TGCGCCAGCAGCGAGGGAGCACACAACCCCCACGAGCAGTACTTC.

This sequence joins TRBV7-4 and TRBJ1-5; TRBD1 matches at 7 bases. V was pared by 5 bases and J by 3 bases, with 10 bases of the junction left unmatched. The germline CDR1 and CDR2 sequences are SGHVT and SQSDAQ. CDR3 length equals 16 residues. CDR3 region: CASSPPRGRNNQPQHF. DNA of the CDR3: TGTGCCAGCAGCCCACCCAGGGGGAGGAACAATCAGCCCCAGCATTTT.

V usage is TRBV5-1 and J usage is TRBJ2-1, with TRBD2 matching 7 bases. The CDR3 extends over 13 amino acids. Losses at the gene ends were 5 bases for V and 10 bases for J; bases not matched to a gene: 9. Germline CDR1 is SGHRS and CDR2 is YFSETQ. CDR3 nucleotide sequence: TGCGCCAGCAGATTAGCGGGTCCTCGCGAGCAGTTCTTC. The encoded protein is CASRLAGPREQFF.

CDR3 sequence: CASSAGTAYEQYF. CDR3 DNA: TGCGCCAGCAGTGCCGGGACAGCTTACGAGCAGTACTTC. The chain couples TRBV10-1 to TRBJ2-7; 7 nucleotides match TRBD1. The CDR3 length is 13 residues. Germline-derived CDR1 and CDR2 are WNHNN and SYGVQD (reference sequence). After removal of 4 bases from V and 4 bases from J, the junction contained 4 bases not matched to a gene.

J is TRBJ2-3 and V is TRBV19, with TRBD1 as a possible D gene (6 bases). Trimming took 2 bases from V and 6 from J, leaving 21 bases between them. Germline values: CDR1 LNHDA, CDR2 SQIVND (reference sequence). The CDR3 sequence is 17 residues long. CDR3 sequence (DNA): TGTGCCAGTAGTATAAGGGGGACGGCCCATGGGACGGATACGCAGTATTTT. Translation: CASSIRGTAHGTDTQYF.

This chain links TRBV6-1 with TRBJ1-5, with a possible D match to TRBD1 (5 bases). Per germline, CDR1 MNHNS and CDR2 SASEGT. V was trimmed by 6 bases and J by 5 bases, leaving 14 bases between them. This CDR3 has 14 amino acids. CDR3 protein: CASSQRDGDQPQHF. DNA for the CDR3: TGTGCCAGCAGCCAAAGGGACGGGGATCAGCCCCAGCATTTT.

The rearrangement uses TRBV9 and TRBJ2-3, with TRBD2 identical over 7 bases. J was trimmed by 2 bases and V by 0 bases; bases with no gene match: 6. The CDR3 totals 16 residues. Germline CDR1 reads SGDLS; CDR2 reads YYNGEE. In DNA, the CDR3 is TGTGCCAGCAGCGTAGTTCGGGGGGACCCCACAGATACGCAGTATTTT. It translates to CASSVVRGDPTDTQYF.

This clone showed up just once. The chain uses TRBV2 and TRBJ2-5, with D hard to call. The CDR3 runs to 12 residues. Germline V lookup: CDR1 SNHLY, CDR2 FYNNEI. V lost 6 bases and J lost 7, with 12 bases in between. CDR3 bases: TGTGCCAGCAGGACCGCCTCCGGGACCCAGTACTTC. Protein: CASRTASGTQYF.

The chain links TRBV4-3 to TRBJ2-3; D is possibly TRBD1 (6 bases). CDR1 and CDR2 (germline): LGHNA, YSLEER. The germline V and J ends were trimmed by 0 bases and 9 bases, with 13 bases remaining between them. The CDR3 loop spans 14 amino acids. CDR3: CASSQESYRETQYF. CDR3 bases: TGCGCCAGCAGCCAAGAATCCTACAGGGAAACGCAGTATTTT.

The chain links TRBV7-9 to TRBJ1-5; D unclear. Germline loops: CDR1 SEHNR, CDR2 FQNEAQ (reference sequence). The V end lost 6 bases, the J end lost 0 bases, and 9 bases lay between the germline ends. The CDR3 spans 14 residues. CDR3 loop: CASRSGNSNQPQHF. CDR3 sequence (DNA): TGTGCCAGCAGATCTGGGAATAGCAATCAGCCCCAGCATTTT.

The V and J genes are TRBV6-4 and TRBJ1-4; the D gene is possibly TRBD1 (5 bases). V lost 4 bases and J lost 2, with 14 bases in between. From germline, CDR1 is MRHNA and CDR2 SNTAGT. The CDR3 is 16 residues long. CDR3 DNA sequence: TGTGCCAGCAGTGGCCCTTGGACAACTACTAATGAAAAACTGTTTTTT. This sequence encodes CASSGPWTTTNEKLFF.

The V and J genes are TRBV5-1 and TRBJ2-5; TRBD2 matches at 10 bases. The germline gives CDR1 SGHRS, CDR2 YFSETQ. The junction had 4 bases not matched to a gene; V was cut back by 0 bases and J by 5 bases. The CDR3 totals 15 residues. CDR3 protein: CASSLGAGGRETQYF. CDR3 DNA: TGCGCCAGCAGCTTGGGAGCGGGGGGGCGCGAGACCCAGTACTTC.

The V gene is TRBV11-1, the J gene TRBJ2-5; 9 nucleotides agree with TRBD1. With V trimmed by 5 bases and J by 2 bases, 6 bases remained unmatched. The CDR3 totals 15 residues. Germline loops: CDR1 SGHAT, CDR2 FQDESV (reference sequence). CDR3 protein: CASSPGGQGQETQYF. The CDR3 DNA follows: TGTGCCAGCAGCCCAGGCGGACAGGGGCAAGAGACCCAGTACTTC.

The rearrangement joins TRBV7-3 to TRBJ1-2; D may be TRBD1 (6 bases). Trimming took 5 bases from V and 2 from J, leaving 9 bases between them. The length of the CDR3 is 13 residues. Germline V gene sequence: CDR1 SGHTA, CDR2 FQGTGA. CDR3 nucleotides: TGTGCCAGCAGCCCGGACAGAAACTATGGCTACACCTTC. Its translation: CASSPDRNYGYTF. The variable domain in full, with the rest retrieved from reference TRBV7-3 and TRBJ1-2, is GAGVSQTPSNKVTEKGKYVELRCDPISGHTALYWYRQSLGQGPEFLIYFQGTGAADDSGLPNDRFFAVRPEGSVSTLKIQRTERGDSAVYLCASSPDRNYGYTFGSGTRLTVV.

This rearrangement joins TRBV7-9 to TRBJ1-1; a possible D gene is TRBD1 (5 bases). The CDR3 totals 15 residues. V lost 5 bases to trimming and J lost 0 bases, with 13 bases between them. Germline CDR1 SEHNR, CDR2 FQNEAQ (reference sequence). The CDR3 DNA reads TGTGCCAGCAGCCAACTTGGGACCGTGAACACTGAAGCTTTCTTT. Encoded protein: CASSQLGTVNTEAFF.

The chain links TRBV11-3 to TRBJ2-5; TRBD1 is a possible D gene (6 bases). CDR3 length equals 16 residues. Trimming pared 3 bases from V and 2 bases from J, leaving 16 bases between. Germline CDR1 reads SGHNT; CDR2 reads YENEEA. In DNA, the CDR3 is TGTGCCAGCAGCTTTCGGTCAGGGGCCTTGCAAGAGACCCAGTACTTC. Amino acid sequence: CASSFRSGALQETQYF.

Written as DNA, the CDR3 is TGTGCCAGCAGCGTAGGCCTTCTCGGGTCTAGCGGGACACTAGCCAAAAACATTCAGTACTTC. It translates to CASSVGLLGSSGTLAKNIQYF. The genes are TRBV9 and TRBJ2-4; 9 bases fit TRBD2. J gave up 0 bases and V 0 bases, and 16 bases lay outside the gene matches. Germline V lookup: CDR1 SGDLS, CDR2 YYNGEE. The CDR3 sequence is 21 residues long.

The gene calls are TRBV10-3 and TRBJ1-5; TRBD1 might be the D (6 bases). CDR3 length: 16 amino acids. V was pared by 3 bases and J by 7 bases, with 19 bases between. The germline V gene has CDR1 ENHRY and CDR2 SYGVKD. The CDR3 nucleotides are TGTGCCATCAGTGACGCCGGGACAAGGGTAGGGCAGCCCCAGCATTTT. It yields the protein CAISDAGTRVGQPQHF.

The genes are TRBV5-6 and TRBJ1-5, with 7 bases matching TRBD1. The CDR3 covers 15 residues. Germline-derived CDR1 and CDR2 are SGHDT and YYEEEE. V lost 4 bases and J lost 3; bases outside the gene matches: 7. For the CDR3, the DNA is TGTGCCAGCAGCATCACAGGGGCTACCAATCAGCCCCAGCATTTT. Amino acid sequence: CASSITGATNQPQHF.

J is TRBJ2-7 and V is TRBV7-2; tentative D call: TRBD1 (6 bases). The CDR3 sequence is 14 residues long. Germline CDR1 is SGHTA and CDR2 is FQGNSA. V was cut by 1 base and J by 4 bases, with 11 bases left in between. CDR3 sequence reads: CASSLETGRYEQYF. Here the CDR3 DNA reads TGTGCCAGCAGCTTAGAAACAGGGCGATACGAGCAGTACTTC.

This clone was seen more than once but under ten times. This sequence joins TRBV7-9 and TRBJ2-1, with TRBD2 matching over 9 bases. V lost 5 bases, J lost 6 bases, and 5 bases stayed unmatched. CDR1 is SEHNR, CDR2 FQNEAQ, per germline (reference sequence). The CDR3 is made up of 14 amino acids. The CDR3 sequence is CASSPGLAINEQFF. CDR3 DNA: TGTGCCAGCAGCCCGGGACTAGCAATCAATGAGCAGTTCTTC.

The rearrangement links TRBV5-1 to TRBJ1-6; D might be TRBD1 (5 bases). Germline V gene data show CDR1 as SGHRS and CDR2 as YFSETQ. The CDR3 sequence is 15 residues long. Between the trimmed V and J ends, which lost 0 bases and 6 bases, there was a span of 10 bases. The CDR3 loop reads CASSLVGRGNSPLHF. DNA for the CDR3: TGCGCCAGCAGCTTGGTGGGTAGGGGTAATTCACCCCTCCACTTT.

This chain uses TRBV5-6 with TRBJ2-2; a possible D gene is TRBD1 (6 bases). CDR3 length: 14 amino acids. Per germline, CDR1 SGHDT and CDR2 YYEEEE. Trimming left V 1 base short and J 6 bases short, with 10 bases between. The CDR3 protein is CASSLSRGAGELFF. In DNA form, the CDR3 reads TGTGCCAGCAGCTTGTCCAGGGGAGCCGGGGAGCTGTTTTTT. The entire variable domain, with the rest obtained from reference TRBV5-6 and TRBJ2-2, is as follows: DAGVTQSPTHLIKTRGQQVTLRCSPKSGHDTVSWYQQALGQGPQFIFQYYEEEERQRGNFPDRFSGHQFPNYSSELNVNALLLGDSALYLCASSLSRGAGELFFGEGSRLTVL.

This sequence joins TRBV2 and TRBJ2-7; the match to TRBD1 covers 9 bases. Germline CDR1 and CDR2: SNHLY and FYNNEI. Unmatched junction bases numbered 5, after V lost 6 bases and J lost 2 bases. CDR3 size: 14 residues. CDR3 sequence reads: CASRAGTGPYEQYF. The DNA of the CDR3 is TGTGCCAGCAGGGCCGGGACAGGGCCCTACGAGCAGTACTTC.

This clone has only one observation. This chain joins TRBV5-1 and TRBJ2-2, with TRBD1 identical over 7 bases. Germline CDR1 reads SGHRS; CDR2 reads YFSETQ. V dropped 4 bases and J dropped 4; count of bases not matched to a gene: 1. The CDR3 totals 13 residues. In DNA, the CDR3 is TGCGCCAGCAGCGACAGGGCCACCGGGGAGCTGTTTTTT. It translates to CASSDRATGELFF.